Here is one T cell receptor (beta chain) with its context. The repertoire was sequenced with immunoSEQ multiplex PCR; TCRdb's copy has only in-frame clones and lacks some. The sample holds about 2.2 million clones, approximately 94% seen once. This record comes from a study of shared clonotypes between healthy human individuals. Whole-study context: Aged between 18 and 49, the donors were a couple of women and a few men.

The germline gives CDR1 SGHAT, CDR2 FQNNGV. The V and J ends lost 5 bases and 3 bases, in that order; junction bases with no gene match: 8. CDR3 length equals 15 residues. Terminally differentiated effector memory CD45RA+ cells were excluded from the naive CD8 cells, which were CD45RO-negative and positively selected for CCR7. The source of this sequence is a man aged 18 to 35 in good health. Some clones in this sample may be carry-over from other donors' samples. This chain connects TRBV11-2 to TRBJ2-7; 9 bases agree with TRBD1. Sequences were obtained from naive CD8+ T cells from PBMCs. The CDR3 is CASSPGQGRGYEQYF. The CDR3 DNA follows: TGTGCCAGCAGCCCGGGACAGGGAAGAGGCTACGAGCAGTACTTC.